This TCR beta chain derives from a study of T-cell memory formation after mild COVID-19. V lost 11 bases, J lost 2 bases, and 10 bases stayed unmatched. The CDR3 is 14 amino acids. MiXCR, applied by TCRdb to the 5' RACE reads, yields one record per CDR3 protein. This sample has about 450,000 distinct CDR3 sequences, with 20% to 30% found just once. The TCR originated in an adult woman who had mild COVID-19 (a few samples of this study predate the infection). Cell type and time point are not known. The chain combines TRBV12-3 or TRBV12-4 with TRBJ2-7; 9 nucleotides agree with TRBD2. Source material: PBMCs or a T cell subset sorted from them (not recorded which). The CDR3 reads CASQEAGGAYEQYF. DNA for the CDR3: TGTGCCTCACAAGAGGCGGGGGGGGCCTACGAGCAGTACTTC.